Below, 6 T cell receptor beta chains from the same sample are listed, as sequenced in a study of CXCR3-negative and CXCR3-positive naive CD8 T cells. General study findings and limits: Hydrophobicity of TRB CDR3s was greater in CXCR3-positive naive cells than in CXCR3-negative naive cells.

Their recognized antigens are unknown. TRB cDNA was prepared as libraries by UMI-labeled 5' RACE. One entry per CDR3 protein, without DNA, is what TCRdb gives after re-calling the 5' RACE reads. This sample carries about 63,000 distinct CDR3 sequences, with around 5% going to the ten biggest clones. Specimen: naive CXCR3+ CD8+ T cells from blood. Subset noted: CD45RO-CCR7+CD27+CD95- naive CD8+ T cells expressing CXCR3 (TNR3+). Receptors were obtained from a human donor in good health. Some clones in this sample may be carry-over from other donors' samples.

CDR3 sequence reads: CASSSEVKQFF. V is TRBV7-3 and J is TRBJ2-1; the D call from TCRdb, TRBD2, cannot be confirmed without DNA. The CDR3 extends over 11 amino acids. Germline CDR1 is SGHTA and CDR2 is FQGTGA. Looking up the rest from reference TRBV7-3 and TRBJ2-1 gives the full variable domain: GAGVSQTPSNKVTEKGKYVELRCDPISGHTALYWYRQSLGQGPEFLIYFQGTGAADDSGLPNDRFFAVRPEGSVSTLKIQRTERGDSAVYLCASSSEVKQFFGPGTRLTVL.

The chain carries TRBV11-3 and TRBJ2-1; as DNA is missing, the TRBD1 call by TCRdb cannot be tested. Per germline, CDR1 SGHNT and CDR2 YENEEA. The CDR3 totals 14 residues. CDR3 loop: CASSPRDRNNEQFF.

The chain carries TRBV28 and TRBJ2-7. Germline V gene data show CDR1 as MDHEN and CDR2 as SYDVKM. CDR3 length equals 13 residues. This CDR3 is CASSLGGRDEQYF.

V usage is TRBV29-1 and J usage is TRBJ1-2. Germline V gene data show CDR1 as SQVTM and CDR2 as ANQGSEA. The CDR3 is 13 residues long. This chain's CDR3 is CSVRQPANYGYTF.

J is TRBJ1-1 and V is TRBV10-3. The CDR3 contains 14 residues. Germline loops: CDR1 ENHRY, CDR2 SYGVKD. The CDR3 region is CAISEPTMNTEAFF.

The chain has TRBV29-1 and TRBJ1-4; without DNA, the TCRdb call of TRBD1 cannot be checked. Germline loops: CDR1 SQVTM, CDR2 ANQGSEA. This CDR3 is 15 amino acids long. CDR3 residues: CSVGDRGSRNEKLFF.